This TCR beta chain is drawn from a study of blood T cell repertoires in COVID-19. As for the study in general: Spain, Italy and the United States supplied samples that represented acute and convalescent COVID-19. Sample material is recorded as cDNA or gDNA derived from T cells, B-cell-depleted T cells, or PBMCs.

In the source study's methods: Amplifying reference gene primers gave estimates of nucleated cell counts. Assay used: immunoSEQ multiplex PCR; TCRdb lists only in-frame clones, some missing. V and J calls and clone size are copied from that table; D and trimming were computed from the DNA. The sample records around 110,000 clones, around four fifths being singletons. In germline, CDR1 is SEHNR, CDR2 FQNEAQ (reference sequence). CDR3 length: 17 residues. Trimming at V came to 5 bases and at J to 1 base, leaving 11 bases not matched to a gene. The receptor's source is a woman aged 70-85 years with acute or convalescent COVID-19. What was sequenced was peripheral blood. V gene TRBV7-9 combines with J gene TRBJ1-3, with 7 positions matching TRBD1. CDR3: CASSLASDRRSGNTIYF. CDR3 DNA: TGTGCCAGCAGCCTCGCCTCGGACAGGCGATCTGGAAACACCATATATTTT.